This entry describes one T cell receptor (beta chain). The target antigen is unknown. The study sequenced cultured CD4+ T cell DNA using the Oncomine TCR Beta short-read assay. The genomic DNA was obtained from cultured CD4+ T cells by extraction with the QIAamp micro DNA kit. MiXCR, run by TCRdb on the PCR reads, gives a single entry per CDR3 protein. The sample lists 9,000 to 15,000 distinct CDR3 sequences; approximately 63% were seen once. The data derive from a study of vaccination and CD4 T cells after COVID-19. Study overall: The cells were exposed to overlapping spike peptides originating from SARS-CoV-2, HCoV-NL63, HCoV-OC43 and HCoV-229E for stimulation.

Trimming pared 1 base from V and 3 bases from J, leaving 16 bases between. The germline CDR1 and CDR2 sequences are DFQATT and SNEGSKA (reference sequence). CDR3 length equals 16 residues. Findings and limits, study-wide: A nonsignificant rise from roughly 22 to 38 was seen in the median number of SARS-CoV-2-reactive clonotypes.

Sample treatment: roughly 10-day PBMC culture with coronavirus spike peptide pools or control peptides (ViraFEST assay). With 8.5 to 10 ug/ml peptide pools and about 9.6 IU/ml IL-2, PBMCs were cultured at some 2.2 million per well. The rearrangement links TRBV20-1 to TRBJ2-1; tentatively, D is TRBD2 (5 bases). Sequencing used CD4+ T cells from blood, cultured in vitro. The clonotype originates from a human donor who had recovered from COVID-19. DNA for the CDR3: TGCAGTGCTAGAGTGTACAGCGGAGGTGACTACAATGAGCAGTTCTTC. Protein sequence: CSARVYSGGDYNEQFF.